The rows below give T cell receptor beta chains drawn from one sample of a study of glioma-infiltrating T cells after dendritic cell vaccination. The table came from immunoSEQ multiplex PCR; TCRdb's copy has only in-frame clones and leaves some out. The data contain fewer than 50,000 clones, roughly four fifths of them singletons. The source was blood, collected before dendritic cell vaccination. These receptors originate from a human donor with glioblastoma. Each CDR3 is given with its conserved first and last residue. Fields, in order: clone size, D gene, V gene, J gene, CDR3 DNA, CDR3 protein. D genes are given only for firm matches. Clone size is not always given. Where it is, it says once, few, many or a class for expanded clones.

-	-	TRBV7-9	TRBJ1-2	TGTGCCAGCAGCTTAGAGGACTTTCCTGGCTACACCTTC	CASSLEDFPGYTF
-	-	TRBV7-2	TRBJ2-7	TGTGCCAGCAGCTACGCGGACAGCTACGAGCAGTACTTC	CASSYADSYEQYF
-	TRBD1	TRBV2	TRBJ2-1	TGTGCCAGCAGACACACAGGGGAAGGGGCCTATGAGCAGTTCTTC	CASRHTGEGAYEQFF
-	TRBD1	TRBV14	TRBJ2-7	TGTGCCAGCAGCCAGGGACAGCCAAGGTCTTACGAGCAGTACTTC	CASSQGQPRSYEQYF
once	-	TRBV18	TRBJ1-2	TGTGCCAGCAATACCGGGAACTATGGCTACACCTTC	CASNTGNYGYTF
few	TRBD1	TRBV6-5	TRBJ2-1	TGTGCCAGCAGGCGACAGGGGGCTTACAATGAGCAGTTCTTC	CASRRQGAYNEQFF
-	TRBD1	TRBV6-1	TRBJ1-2	TGTGCCAGCAAAAAAAGGGACAGGGGGAACGGCTACACCTTC	CASKKRDRGNGYTF
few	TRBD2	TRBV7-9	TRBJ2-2	TGTGCCAGCAGCTTCTCTAGCGGGGGGGCCCCCGGGGAGCTGTTTTTT	CASSFSSGGAPGELFF
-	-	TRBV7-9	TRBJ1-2	TGTGCCAGCACCTTAGGGGAGAGATTTGGCTACACCTTC	CASTLGERFGYTF
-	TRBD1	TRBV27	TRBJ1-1	TGTGCCAGCAGTTTATCGACGACAGGGGTCACTGAAGCTTTCTTT	CASSLSTTGVTEAFF
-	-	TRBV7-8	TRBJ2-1	TGTGCCAGCAGCTCACGGAGGACAGACTATGTGGACAATGAGCAGTTCTTC	CASSSRRTDYVDNEQFF
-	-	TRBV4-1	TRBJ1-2	TGCGCCAGCAGCCAAGTTGGTCAGGGGTTAGGCTACACCTTC	CASSQVGQGLGYTF
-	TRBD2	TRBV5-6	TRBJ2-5	TGTGCCAGCAGCTGGATGTTGGGCGGGGGGGCGGAGACCCAGTACTTC	CASSWMLGGGAETQYF
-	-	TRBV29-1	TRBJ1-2	TGCAGCGTTGAGGCCAGGCTCCCCTATGGCTACACCTTC	CSVEARLPYGYTF
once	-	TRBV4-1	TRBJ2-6	TGCGCCAGCAGCCAAATGGGCTCCAGGGGCTCTGGGGCCAACGTCCTGACTTTC	CASSQMGSRGSGANVLTF
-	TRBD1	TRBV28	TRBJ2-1	TGTGCCAGCAGTGTTGATCTGGGACAGGGAAAGAATGAGCAGTTCTTC	CASSVDLGQGKNEQFF
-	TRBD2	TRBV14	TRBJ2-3	TGTGCCAGCAGCCAAGGATACCCGGGACTAGCGGGGGAGTCTAGCACAGATACGCAGTATTTT	CASSQGYPGLAGESSTDTQYF
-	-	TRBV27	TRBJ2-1	TGTGCCAGCAGTTTAAGAGGGTACGGCAATGAGCAGTTCTTC	CASSLRGYGNEQFF
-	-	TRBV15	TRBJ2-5	TGTGCCACCAGCAGAGATCAGTCGGGAGTACAAGAGACCCAGTACTTC	CATSRDQSGVQETQYF
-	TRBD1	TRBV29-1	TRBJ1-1	TGCAGCGTGGGGACAGGAATCACTGAAGCTTTCTTT	CSVGTGITEAFF
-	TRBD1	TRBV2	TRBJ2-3	TGTGCCAGCAGTGCGACAGGGTATGAGGATACGCAGTATTTT	CASSATGYEDTQYF
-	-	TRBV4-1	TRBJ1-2	TGCGCCAGCAGCCAAGCCCTGCCCCACAGGGACGTACTCTATGGCTACACCTTC	CASSQALPHRDVLYGYTF
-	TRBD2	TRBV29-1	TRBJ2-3	TGCAGCGTTGAACAGACTAGCGGGGGCACAGATACGCAGTATTTT	CSVEQTSGGTDTQYF
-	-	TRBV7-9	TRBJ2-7	TGTGCCAGCAGCTTAACTGACAACCACCCCTCCTACGAGCAGTACTTC	CASSLTDNHPSYEQYF
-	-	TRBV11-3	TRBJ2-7	TGTGCCAGCAGCTTAGATCGCAGGTACTCCTACGAGCAGTACTTC	CASSLDRRYSYEQYF